The 22 T cell receptor beta chains listed next were all sequenced from one sample in a study of shared clonotypes between healthy human individuals. Generated by immunoSEQ multiplex PCR, the TCRdb table keeps only in-frame clones and is missing some. The data contain a few hundred thousand clones, around 95% of them singletons. As defined, naive CD8 cells were CD45RO-negative and positively selected for CCR7, with terminally differentiated effector memory CD45RA+ cells excluded. The sample taken for sequencing was naive CD8+ T cells sorted from blood. Receptors were obtained from a woman in her 30s in good health.

The chain combines TRBV2 with TRBJ2-1; D not certain. V lost 7 bases, J lost 0 bases, and 10 bases lay in between. CDR1 is SNHLY, CDR2 FYNNEI, per germline. The CDR3 is made up of 14 amino acids. The CDR3 region is CASTAPSSYNEQFF. The CDR3, as DNA: TGTGCCAGCACCGCCCCGAGCTCCTACAATGAGCAGTTCTTC.

This chain links TRBV28 with TRBJ2-7; D gene ambiguous. The CDR3 runs 14 residues. V lost 7 bases and J lost 0, with 13 bases in between. The germline gives CDR1 MDHEN, CDR2 SYDVKM. CDR3 sequence (DNA): TGTGCCAGCAAAACCCGGACCCACTCCTACGAGCAGTACTTC. This translates into CASKTRTHSYEQYF.

This clone was seen just once. The rearrangement links TRBV27 to TRBJ2-7; D is perhaps TRBD1 (6 bases). The CDR3 consists of 13 residues. Germline loops: CDR1 MNHEY, CDR2 SMNVEV (reference sequence). V lost 6 bases, J lost 6 bases, and 15 bases lay in between. CDR3 bases: TGTGCCAGCAGGGGAGAGACAGGAGGCGAGCAGTACTTC. Encoded protein: CASRGETGGEQYF.

The J gene is TRBJ2-7, the V gene TRBV5-4; the match to TRBD2 covers 12 bases. This CDR3 has 14 residues. J gave up 4 bases and V 7 bases, and 6 bases lay outside the gene matches. Germline CDR1 is SGHNT and CDR2 is YYREEE (reference sequence). Here the CDR3 DNA reads TGTGCCAGCTCGGAACTAGCGGGGGGATACGAGCAGTACTTC. Amino acid sequence: CASSELAGGYEQYF. The full variable domain, rest sourced from reference TRBV5-4 and TRBJ2-7, is ETGVTQSPTHLIKTRGQQVTLRCSSQSGHNTVSWYQQALGQGPQFIFQYYREEENGRGNFPPRFSGLQFPNYSSELNVNALELDDSALYLCASSELAGGYEQYFGPGTRLTVT.

The chain uses TRBV5-1 and TRBJ2-7, with 10 nucleotides matching TRBD1. The CDR3 has 15 amino acids. Unmatched junction bases numbered 8, after V lost 2 bases and J lost 6 bases. The germline V gene encodes CDR1 SGHRS and CDR2 YFSETQ. Here the CDR3 DNA reads TGCGCCAGCAGCTTCAAGACAGGGGGCTTGGGCGAGCAGTACTTC. It is translated as CASSFKTGGLGEQYF.

This chain uses TRBV4-1 with TRBJ2-1, with D hard to call. Germline loops: CDR1 MGHRA, CDR2 YSYEKL. The CDR3 runs to 14 residues. V dropped 1 base and J dropped 9 bases, with 13 bases sitting between them. The CDR3 nucleotides read TGCGCCAGCAGCCAAGTAGGAGAAGTCGGTGAGCAGTTCTTC. Translating gives CASSQVGEVGEQFF.

This clone appeared once. The chain carries TRBV5-5 and TRBJ2-1, with 7 bases lining up with TRBD1. Germline V gene lookup returns CDR1 SGHKS and CDR2 YYEKEE (reference sequence). After removal of 4 bases from V and 9 bases from J, the junction contained 13 bases not matched to a gene. This CDR3 has 15 amino acids. The chain's CDR3 is CASSLGQEGWGEQFF. In DNA form, the CDR3 reads TGTGCCAGCAGCCTAGGACAGGAAGGATGGGGTGAGCAGTTCTTC.

This sequence joins TRBV10-3 and TRBJ2-1; no reliable D call. The germline CDR1 and CDR2 sequences are ENHRY and SYGVKD. V lost 3 bases to trimming and J lost 6 bases, with 21 bases between them. The CDR3 runs 17 residues. DNA of the CDR3: TGTGCCATCAGTGATTTGGACGCTTCTCCTGGCGCCAATGAGCAGTTCTTC. Translation gives CAISDLDASPGANEQFF.

The J gene is TRBJ2-1, the V gene TRBV4-1; TRBD2 agrees at 13 bases. Germline trimming cut 6 bases from V and 8 bases from J; bases unmatched to any gene: 7. The germline gives CDR1 MGHRA, CDR2 YSYEKL. The CDR3 length is 15 residues. The CDR3 sequence is CASSSTSGRGDEQFF. In DNA, the CDR3 is TGCGCCAGCAGTTCAACTAGCGGGAGGGGCGATGAGCAGTTCTTC.

The V call is TRBV10-2, the J call TRBJ2-5, with D uncertain. The V gene lost 2 bases and the J gene lost 3 bases, with 10 bases spanning the gap. The germline V gene has CDR1 WSHSY and CDR2 SAAADI. The CDR3 extends over 14 amino acids. This CDR3 reads CASSEVGFKETQYF. The CDR3 bases are TGCGCCAGCAGTGAGGTTGGCTTCAAAGAGACCCAGTACTTC.

The V and J genes are TRBV6-1 and TRBJ2-1; TRBD2 agrees at 10 bases. This CDR3 is 15 amino acids long. The ends lost 2 bases at V and 9 bases at J; junction bases unmatched: 7. Germline V CDR1 and CDR2: MNHNS, SASEGT. Here the CDR3 DNA reads TGTGCCAGCAGTGAAAGTACTAGCGGGATTTCTGAGCAGTTCTTC. Its translation: CASSESTSGISEQFF.

This sequence joins TRBV11-2 and TRBJ2-7; TRBD1 aligns across 7 bases. Germline CDR1 is SGHAT and CDR2 is FQNNGV. This CDR3 spans 13 amino acids. V dropped 6 bases and J dropped 3; count of bases not matched to a gene: 5. The CDR3 reads CASRDDRVYEQYF. The CDR3 DNA follows: TGTGCCAGCAGGGATGACAGGGTCTACGAGCAGTACTTC.

The CDR3 bases are TGTGCCAGCAGCTTCGGAATAGGGGGCGACTATGGCTACACCTTC. It specifies CASSFGIGGDYGYTF. The V call is TRBV5-8, the J call TRBJ1-2, with TRBD1 matching 7 bases. With V trimmed by 2 bases and J by 3 bases, 7 bases remained unmatched. CDR3 length: 15 amino acids. The germline CDR1 and CDR2 sequences are SGHTS and YDEGEE.

The J gene is TRBJ2-7, the V gene TRBV7-9, with 9 bases identical to TRBD1. Trimming took 4 bases from V and 1 from J; bases not matched to a gene: 8. This CDR3 is built from 16 residues. Per the germline V gene, CDR1 is SEHNR and CDR2 is FQNEAQ (reference sequence). The CDR3 here is CASSWMGGQGSYEQYF. In DNA form, the CDR3 reads TGTGCCAGCAGCTGGATGGGGGGACAGGGATCCTACGAGCAGTACTTC.

J is TRBJ1-2 and V is TRBV7-6; 8 nucleotides agree with TRBD1. Germline CDR1 and CDR2: SGHVS and FNYEAQ. There are 15 residues in the CDR3. The J segment lost 4 bases and the V segment lost 5 bases, leaving 9 bases of the junction unmatched. In nucleotides, the CDR3 is TGTGCCAGCAGCCCCTACAGGGGGGGAAGCTATGGCTACACCTTC. Amino acids: CASSPYRGGSYGYTF.

In this sample, this clone turned up a few times. Different DNA sequences within this sample yield the same CDR3. The chain is built from TRBV27 and TRBJ2-7; 9 nucleotides align to TRBD2. This CDR3 region has 13 residues. Germline CDR1 and CDR2: MNHEY and SMNVEV (reference sequence). V was pared by 3 bases and J by 3 bases, with 0 bases of the junction left unmatched. In nucleotides, the CDR3 is TGTGCCAGCAGTTTTAGCGGGAGCTACGAGCAGTACTTC. It encodes CASSFSGSYEQYF.

A remark on this clone: The identical CDR3 is also encoded by other nucleotide sequences in the sample. The rearrangement joins TRBV19 to TRBJ1-1, with TRBD1 identical over 10 bases. There are 14 residues in the CDR3. Trimming removed 3 bases from V and 4 bases from J; junction bases left unmatched: 2. Per the germline V gene, CDR1 is LNHDA and CDR2 is SQIVND (reference sequence). As DNA, the CDR3 is TGTGCCAGTAGTATTCGGGACAGGGGCACTGAAGCTTTCTTT. This sequence encodes CASSIRDRGTEAFF.

This clone showed up just once. The V and J genes are TRBV9 and TRBJ2-7; 8 nucleotides align to TRBD2. The CDR3 is made up of 14 amino acids. Germline V gene lookup returns CDR1 SGDLS and CDR2 YYNGEE. Trimming took 4 bases from V and 3 from J; bases not matched to a gene: 6. In nucleotides, the CDR3 is TGTGCCAGCAGCCCCTCCGGGACTAGCTACGAGCAGTACTTC. Its translation: CASSPSGTSYEQYF.

This sequence joins TRBV7-2 and TRBJ2-7; the match to TRBD2 covers 8 bases. The CDR3 totals 15 residues. V was clipped by 3 bases and J by 5 bases; unmatched bases: 9. Germline CDR1 reads SGHTA; CDR2 reads FQGNSA. The CDR3 reads CASSLFSGIINEQYF. The CDR3 region has the DNA TGTGCCAGCAGCTTGTTTAGCGGGATCATCAACGAGCAGTACTTC. The full variable domain, with the rest looked up from reference TRBV7-2 and TRBJ2-7, is GAGVSQSPSNKVTEKGKDVELRCDPISGHTALYWYRQSLGQGLEFLIYFQGNSAPDKSGLPSDRFSAERTGGSVSTLTIQRTQQEDSAVYLCASSLFSGIINEQYFGPGTRLTVT.

The chain uses TRBV29-1 and TRBJ1-1; TRBD1 matches 10 bases. V was clipped by 6 bases and J by 7 bases; unmatched bases: 8. Germline CDR1 reads SQVTM; CDR2 reads ANQGSEA. This CDR3 is 13 amino acids long. DNA for the CDR3: TGCAGCGTGTTGACAGGGGGCAGCGATGAAGCTTTCTTT. This encodes CSVLTGGSDEAFF.

This chain connects TRBV10-1 to TRBJ2-7; D is ambiguous. CDR3 length equals 14 residues. Trimming removed 3 bases at V and 2 bases at J, with 11 bases between. CDR1 and CDR2 (germline): WNHNN, SYGVQD (reference sequence). CDR3 protein: CASSDPGPTYEQYF. For the CDR3, the DNA is TGCGCCAGCAGTGATCCGGGCCCTACCTACGAGCAGTACTTC.

V is TRBV27 and J is TRBJ2-2; D not resolved. Looked up from germline, CDR1 is MNHEY and CDR2 is SMNVEV (reference sequence). The V end lost 3 bases, the J end lost 1 base, and 15 bases lay between the germline ends. The CDR3 consists of 17 residues. The CDR3 DNA is TGTGCCAGCAGTTTGGTCCCTGGGGTTAGGAACACCGGGGAGCTGTTTTTT. It yields the protein CASSLVPGVRNTGELFF.